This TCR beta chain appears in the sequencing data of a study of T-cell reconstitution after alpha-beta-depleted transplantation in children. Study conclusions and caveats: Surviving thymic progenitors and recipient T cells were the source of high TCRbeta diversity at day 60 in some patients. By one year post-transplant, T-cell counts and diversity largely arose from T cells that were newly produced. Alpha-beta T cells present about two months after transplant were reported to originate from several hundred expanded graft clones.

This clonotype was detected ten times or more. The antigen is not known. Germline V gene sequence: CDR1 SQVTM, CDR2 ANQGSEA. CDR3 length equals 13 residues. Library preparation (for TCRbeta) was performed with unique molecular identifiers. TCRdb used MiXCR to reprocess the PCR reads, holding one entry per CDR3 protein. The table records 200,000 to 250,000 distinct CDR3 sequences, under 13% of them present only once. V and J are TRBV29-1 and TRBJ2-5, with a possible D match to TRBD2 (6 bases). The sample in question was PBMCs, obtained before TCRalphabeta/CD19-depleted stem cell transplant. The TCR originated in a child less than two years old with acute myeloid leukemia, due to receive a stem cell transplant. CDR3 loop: CTFTGTVLETQYF. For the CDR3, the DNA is TGCACCTTCACTGGGACTGTCTTAGAGACCCAGTACTTC.